The sequence of this TCR beta chain was determined in a study of T cell changes during pregnancy in multiple sclerosis. Clones were sequenced by immunoSEQ multiplex PCR, and TCRdb holds only the in-frame ones, with some missing. The sample records about 59,000 clones, approximately 90% being singletons. The CDR3 sequence is 14 residues long. Trimming shortened V by 4 bases and J by 2 bases, and 8 bases separated the two germline ends. Germline V gene data show CDR1 as SGHDN and CDR2 as FVKESK. The source is a female donor in good health, enrolled as a control in a pregnancy study. The chain links TRBV14 to TRBJ1-4; the D is unclear. Sequencing was performed on peripheral blood, taken in the third trimester of pregnancy. The CDR3 loop is CASSPGRTNEKLFF. CDR3 DNA sequence: TGTGCCAGCAGCCCGGGAAGGACTAATGAAAAACTGTTTTTT.